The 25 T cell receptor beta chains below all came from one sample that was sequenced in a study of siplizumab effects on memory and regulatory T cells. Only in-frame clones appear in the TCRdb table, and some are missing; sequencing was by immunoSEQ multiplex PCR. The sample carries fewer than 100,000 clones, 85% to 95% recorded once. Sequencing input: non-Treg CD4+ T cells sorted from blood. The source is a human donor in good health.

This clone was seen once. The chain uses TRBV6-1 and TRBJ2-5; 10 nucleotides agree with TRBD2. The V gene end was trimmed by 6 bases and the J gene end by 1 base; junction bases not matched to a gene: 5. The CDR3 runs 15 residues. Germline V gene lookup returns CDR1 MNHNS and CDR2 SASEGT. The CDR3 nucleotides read TGTGCCAGCAGCTTACTAGCGGGGAGCCAAGAGACCCAGTACTTC. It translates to CASSLLAGSQETQYF.

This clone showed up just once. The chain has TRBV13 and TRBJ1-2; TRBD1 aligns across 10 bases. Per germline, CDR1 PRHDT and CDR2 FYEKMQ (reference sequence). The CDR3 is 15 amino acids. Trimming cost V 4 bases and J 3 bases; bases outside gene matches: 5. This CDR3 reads CASSSTGGGDYGYTF. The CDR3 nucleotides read TGTGCCAGCAGCTCGACAGGGGGCGGGGACTATGGCTACACCTTC.

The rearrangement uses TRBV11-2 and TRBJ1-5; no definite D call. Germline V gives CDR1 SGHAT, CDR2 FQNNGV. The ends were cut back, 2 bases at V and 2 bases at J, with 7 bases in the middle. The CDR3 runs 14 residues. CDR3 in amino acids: CASSLIGGNQPQHF. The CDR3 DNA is TGTGCCAGCAGCTTAATCGGGGGCAATCAGCCCCAGCATTTT. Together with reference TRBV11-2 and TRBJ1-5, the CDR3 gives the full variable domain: EAGVAQSPRYKIIEKRQSVAFWCNPISGHATLYWYQQILGQGPKLLIQFQNNGVVDDSQLPKDRFSAERLKGVDSTLKIQPAKLEDSAVYLCASSLIGGNQPQHFGDGTRLSIL.

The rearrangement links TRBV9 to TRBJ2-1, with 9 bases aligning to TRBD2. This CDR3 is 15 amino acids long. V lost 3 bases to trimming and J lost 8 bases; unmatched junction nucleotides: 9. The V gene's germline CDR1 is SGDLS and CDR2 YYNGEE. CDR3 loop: CASSGSGGLFDEQFF. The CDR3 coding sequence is TGTGCCAGCAGCGGTAGCGGGGGCCTCTTTGATGAGCAGTTCTTC.

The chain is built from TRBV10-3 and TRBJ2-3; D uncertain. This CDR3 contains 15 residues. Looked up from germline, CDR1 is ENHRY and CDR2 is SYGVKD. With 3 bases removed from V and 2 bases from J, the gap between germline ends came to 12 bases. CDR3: CAISDSKGPTDTQYF. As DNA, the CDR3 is TGTGCCATCAGTGACTCCAAAGGACCCACAGATACGCAGTATTTT.

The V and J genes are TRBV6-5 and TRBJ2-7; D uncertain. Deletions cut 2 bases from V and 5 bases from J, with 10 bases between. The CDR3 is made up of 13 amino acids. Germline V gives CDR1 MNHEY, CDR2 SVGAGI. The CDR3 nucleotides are TGTGCCAGCAGTTACAGATCCGGTAACGAGCAGTACTTC. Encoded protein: CASSYRSGNEQYF.

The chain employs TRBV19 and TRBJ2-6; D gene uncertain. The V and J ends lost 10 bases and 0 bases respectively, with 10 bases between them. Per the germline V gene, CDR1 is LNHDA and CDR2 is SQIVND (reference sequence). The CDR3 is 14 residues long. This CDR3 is CATRWASGANVLTF. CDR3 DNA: TGTGCCACCAGATGGGCCTCTGGGGCCAACGTCCTGACTTTC.

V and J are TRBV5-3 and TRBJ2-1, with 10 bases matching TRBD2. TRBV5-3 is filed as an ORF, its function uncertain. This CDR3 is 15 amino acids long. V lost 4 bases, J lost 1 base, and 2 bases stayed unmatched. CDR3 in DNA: TGTGCCAGAAGCCCACTAGCGGGGTCCTACAATGAGCAGTTCTTC. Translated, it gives CARSPLAGSYNEQFF.

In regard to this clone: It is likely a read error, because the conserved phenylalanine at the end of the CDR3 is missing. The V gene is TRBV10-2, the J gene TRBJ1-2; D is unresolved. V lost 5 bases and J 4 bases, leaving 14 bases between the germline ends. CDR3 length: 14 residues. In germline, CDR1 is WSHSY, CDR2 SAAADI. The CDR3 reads CASSPTARVYGYTL. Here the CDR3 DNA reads TGCGCCAGCAGTCCGACGGCTCGGGTCTATGGCTACACCCTC.

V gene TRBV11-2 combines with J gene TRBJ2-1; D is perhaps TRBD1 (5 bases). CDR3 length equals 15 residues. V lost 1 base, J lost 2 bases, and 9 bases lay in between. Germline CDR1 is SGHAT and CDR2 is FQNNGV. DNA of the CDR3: TGTGCCAGCAGCTTAGGCCAGGGAACCTACAATGAGCAGTTCTTC. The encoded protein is CASSLGQGTYNEQFF.

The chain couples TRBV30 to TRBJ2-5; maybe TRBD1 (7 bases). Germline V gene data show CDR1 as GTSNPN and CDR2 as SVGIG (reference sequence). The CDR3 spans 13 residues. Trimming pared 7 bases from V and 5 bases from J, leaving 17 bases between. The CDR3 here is CASSRGDRETQYF. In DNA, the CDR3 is TGTGCCTCGTCCAGGGGGGATCGCGAGACCCAGTACTTC. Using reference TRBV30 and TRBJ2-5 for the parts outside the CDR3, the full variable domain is SQTIHQWPATLVQPVGSPLSLECTVEGTSNPNLYWYRQAAGRGLQLLFYSVGIGQISSEVPQNLSASRPQDRQFILSSKKLLLSDSGFYLCASSRGDRETQYFGPGTRLLVL.

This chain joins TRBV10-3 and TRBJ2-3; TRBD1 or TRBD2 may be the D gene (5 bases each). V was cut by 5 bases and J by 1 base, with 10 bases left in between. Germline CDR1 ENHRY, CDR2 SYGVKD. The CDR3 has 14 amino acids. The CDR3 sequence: CAISPGTGTDTQYF. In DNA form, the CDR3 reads TGTGCCATCAGTCCCGGGACGGGCACAGATACGCAGTATTTT.

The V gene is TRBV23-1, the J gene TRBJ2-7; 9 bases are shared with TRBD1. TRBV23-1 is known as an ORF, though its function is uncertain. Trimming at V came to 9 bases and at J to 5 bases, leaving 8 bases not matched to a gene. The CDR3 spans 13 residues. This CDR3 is CASPRDRADEQYF. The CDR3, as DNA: TGCGCCAGTCCCCGGGACAGGGCTGACGAGCAGTACTTC.

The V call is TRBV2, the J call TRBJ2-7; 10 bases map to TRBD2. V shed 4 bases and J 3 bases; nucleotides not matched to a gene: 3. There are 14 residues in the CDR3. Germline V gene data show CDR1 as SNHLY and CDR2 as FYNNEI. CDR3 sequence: CASSGLAGNYEQYF. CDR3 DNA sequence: TGTGCCAGCAGTGGACTAGCGGGCAACTACGAGCAGTACTTC.

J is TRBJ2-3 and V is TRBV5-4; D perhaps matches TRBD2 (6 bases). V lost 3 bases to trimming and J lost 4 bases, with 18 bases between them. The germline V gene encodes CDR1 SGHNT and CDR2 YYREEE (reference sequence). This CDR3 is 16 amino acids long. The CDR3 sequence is CASSSPWGGDSDTQYF. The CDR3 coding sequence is TGTGCCAGCAGCTCCCCCTGGGGCGGGGACTCAGATACGCAGTATTTT.

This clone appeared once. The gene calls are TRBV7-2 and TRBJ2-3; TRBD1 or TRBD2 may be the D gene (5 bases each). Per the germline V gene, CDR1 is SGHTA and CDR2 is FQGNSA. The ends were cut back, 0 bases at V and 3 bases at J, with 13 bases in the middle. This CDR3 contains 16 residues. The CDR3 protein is CASSLALLGRTDTQYF. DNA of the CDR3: TGTGCCAGCAGCTTAGCGCTTCTGGGACGTACAGATACGCAGTATTTT.

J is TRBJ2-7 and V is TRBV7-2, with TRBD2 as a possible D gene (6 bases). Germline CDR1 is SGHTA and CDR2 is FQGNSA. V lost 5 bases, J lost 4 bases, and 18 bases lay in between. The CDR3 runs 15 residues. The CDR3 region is CASSLTGTPYYEQYF. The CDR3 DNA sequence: TGTGCCAGCAGCCTTACCGGGACTCCCTATTACGAGCAGTACTTC.

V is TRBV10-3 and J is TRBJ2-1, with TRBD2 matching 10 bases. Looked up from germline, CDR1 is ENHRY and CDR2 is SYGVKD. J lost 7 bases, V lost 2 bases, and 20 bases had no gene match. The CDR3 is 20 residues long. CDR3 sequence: CAISEAGAGALAGRRNEQFF. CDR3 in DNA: TGTGCCATCAGTGAGGCCGGGGCGGGGGCACTAGCGGGACGGAGGAATGAGCAGTTCTTC.

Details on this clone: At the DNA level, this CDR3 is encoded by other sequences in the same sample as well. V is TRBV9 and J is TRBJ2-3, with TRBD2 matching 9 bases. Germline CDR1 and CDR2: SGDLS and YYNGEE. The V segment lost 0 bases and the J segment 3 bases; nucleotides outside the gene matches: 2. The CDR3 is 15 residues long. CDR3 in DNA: TGTGCCAGCAGCGTAGGTGCGGGGGGGACAGATACGCAGTATTTT. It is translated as CASSVGAGGTDTQYF. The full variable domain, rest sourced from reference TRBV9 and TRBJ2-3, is DSGVTQTPKHLITATGQRVTLRCSPRSGDLSVYWYQQSLDQGLQFLIQYYNGEERAKGNILERFSAQQFPDLHSELNLSSLELGDSALYFCASSVGAGGTDTQYFGPGTRLTVL.

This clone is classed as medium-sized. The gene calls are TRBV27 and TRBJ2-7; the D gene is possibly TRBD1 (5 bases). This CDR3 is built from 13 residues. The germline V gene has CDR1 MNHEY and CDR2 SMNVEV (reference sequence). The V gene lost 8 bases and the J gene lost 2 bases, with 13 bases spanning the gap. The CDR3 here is CASGAGRPYEQYF. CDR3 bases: TGTGCCAGCGGCGCAGGGCGCCCCTACGAGCAGTACTTC.

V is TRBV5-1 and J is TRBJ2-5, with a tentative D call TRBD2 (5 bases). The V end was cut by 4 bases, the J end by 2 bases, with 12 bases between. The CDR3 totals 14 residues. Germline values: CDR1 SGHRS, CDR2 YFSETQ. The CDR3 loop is CASSNGRGQETQYF. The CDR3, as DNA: TGCGCCAGCAGCAATGGACGAGGGCAAGAGACCCAGTACTTC.

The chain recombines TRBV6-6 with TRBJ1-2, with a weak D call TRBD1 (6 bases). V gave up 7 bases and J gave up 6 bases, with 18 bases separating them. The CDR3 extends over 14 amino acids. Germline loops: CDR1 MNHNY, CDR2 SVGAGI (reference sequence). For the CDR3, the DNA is TGTGCCAGCACGGTCCCCACAGGGTTAAATGGCTACACCTTC. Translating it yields CASTVPTGLNGYTF.

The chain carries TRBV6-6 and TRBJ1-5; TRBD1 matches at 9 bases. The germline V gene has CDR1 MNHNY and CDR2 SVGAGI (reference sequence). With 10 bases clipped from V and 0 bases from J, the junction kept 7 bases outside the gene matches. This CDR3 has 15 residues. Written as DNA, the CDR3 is TGTGCCACCGACCGGACAGGGGATAGCAATCAGCCCCAGCATTTT. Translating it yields CATDRTGDSNQPQHF.

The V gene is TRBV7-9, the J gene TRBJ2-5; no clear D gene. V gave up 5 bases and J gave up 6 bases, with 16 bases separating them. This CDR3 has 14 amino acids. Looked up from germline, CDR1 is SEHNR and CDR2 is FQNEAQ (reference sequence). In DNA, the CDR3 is TGTGCCAGCAGCCCCTCGTTGGCGAGACAGACCCAGTACTTC. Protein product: CASSPSLARQTQYF.

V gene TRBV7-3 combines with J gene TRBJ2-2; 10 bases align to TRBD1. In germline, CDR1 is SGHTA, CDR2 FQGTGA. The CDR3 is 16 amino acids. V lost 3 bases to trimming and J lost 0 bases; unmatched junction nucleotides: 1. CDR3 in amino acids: CASSLTGGANTGELFF. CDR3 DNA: TGTGCCAGCAGCTTGACAGGGGGCGCGAACACCGGGGAGCTGTTTTTT.